Below are 26 T cell receptor beta chains sequenced from a single sample in a study of T cell responses to AZD1222 COVID-19 vaccine. The table came from immunoSEQ multiplex PCR; TCRdb's copy has only in-frame clones and leaves some out. The sample lists around 65,000 clones, roughly four fifths occurring once. Sequenced material: peripheral blood, taken 28 days after the second AZD1222 dose. These receptor sequences come from an adult who received the AZD1222 COVID-19 vaccine.

The chain recombines TRBV7-8 with TRBJ2-1, with D perhaps TRBD2 (7 bases). This CDR3 has 13 residues. CDR1 is SGHVS and CDR2 is FQNEAQ in the germline V gene. V dropped 5 bases and J dropped 9 bases, with 14 bases sitting between them. The CDR3 loop is CASSRRRGGEQFF. In DNA form, the CDR3 reads TGTGCCAGCAGCCGAAGAAGGGGGGGTGAGCAGTTCTTC.

The J gene is TRBJ1-3, the V gene TRBV30; maybe TRBD1 (5 bases). V was cut by 2 bases and J by 7 bases, with 9 bases left in between. Germline V gene sequence: CDR1 GTSNPN, CDR2 SVGIG (reference sequence). CDR3 length equals 12 residues. The CDR3 DNA is TGTGCCTGGAGTCCAGGGTGGAACACCATATATTTT. Its translation is CAWSPGWNTIYF. Supplemented by reference TRBV30 and TRBJ1-3, the full variable domain reads SQTIHQWPATLVQPVGSPLSLECTVEGTSNPNLYWYRQAAGRGLQLLFYSVGIGQISSEVPQNLSASRPQDRQFILSSKKLLLSDSGFYLCAWSPGWNTIYFGEGSWLTVV.

The chain is built from TRBV18 and TRBJ2-5; no firm D call. V lost 1 base, J lost 2 bases, and 11 bases lay in between. The CDR3 has 15 amino acids. In germline, CDR1 is KGHSH, CDR2 LQKENI. In DNA, the CDR3 is TGTGCCAGCTCACCACGAGTGGCGTCACAAGAGACCCAGTACTTC. Its protein product is CASSPRVASQETQYF.

The chain uses TRBV30 and TRBJ2-1; the D is unclear. The CDR3 loop spans 11 amino acids. Germline lookup yields CDR1 GTSNPN and CDR2 SVGIG (reference sequence). Trimming stripped 0 bases from V and 11 bases from J, with 8 bases between. CDR3 protein: CAWSVGLQQFF. As DNA, the CDR3 is TGTGCCTGGAGTGTAGGGCTCCAGCAGTTCTTC.

This clone was seen only a few times. The genes are TRBV6-2 or TRBV6-3 and TRBJ1-2; no clear D. Trimming took off 0 bases at V and 7 bases at J, with 9 bases between the two ends. Per the germline V gene, CDR1 is MNHEY and CDR2 is SVGEGT. This CDR3 is built from 13 residues. The CDR3 DNA reads as TGTGCCAGCAGTTACTCTTTCTCCGGTGGCTACACCTTC. Its protein product is CASSYSFSGGYTF.

CDR3 in amino acids: CASSSSPWTSGRDTQYF. The CDR3 DNA reads as TGTGCCAGCAGCTCCTCCCCATGGACTAGCGGGAGGGATACGCAGTATTTT. The V call is TRBV11-2, the J call TRBJ2-3; 14 bases agree with TRBD2. V trimming: 4 bases; J trimming: 6 bases; junction bases outside the gene matches: 9. CDR1 is SGHAT and CDR2 is FQNNGV in the germline V gene. The CDR3 loop spans 17 amino acids.

This chain uses TRBV12-3 or TRBV12-4 with TRBJ1-1; D perhaps matches TRBD1 (5 bases). The CDR3 is 13 amino acids. Trimming pared 2 bases from V and 5 bases from J, leaving 9 bases between. In DNA form, the CDR3 reads TGTGCCAGCAGTTTAACAGGACGGACTGAAGCTTTCTTT. Its translation is CASSLTGRTEAFF.

The gene calls are TRBV18 and TRBJ2-2; no clear D gene. V lost 6 bases and J lost 4, with 9 bases in between. CDR1 is KGHSH and CDR2 is LQKENI in the germline V gene. This CDR3 has 13 amino acids. The CDR3 spells CASSQDRTGELFF. The CDR3 DNA is TGTGCCAGCTCCCAGGACCGCACCGGGGAGCTGTTTTTT. Combining the CDR3 with reference TRBV18 and TRBJ2-2 gives the whole variable domain NAGVMQNPRHLVRRRGQEARLRCSPMKGHSHVYWYRQLPEEGLKFMVYLQKENIIDESGMPKERFSAEFPKEGPSILRIQQVVRGDSAAYFCASSQDRTGELFFGEGSRLTVL.

The chain links TRBV7-6 to TRBJ2-5, with 12 bases that match TRBD2. This CDR3 has 15 amino acids. The trim removed 1 base at V and 5 bases at J, leaving 2 bases unmatched. CDR1 SGHVS and CDR2 FNYEAQ come from the germline V gene. CDR3 nucleotides: TGTGCCAGCAGCTTAGGCCTAGCGGGAGGGGAGACCCAGTACTTC. The encoded protein is CASSLGLAGGETQYF.

This clone was seen a handful of times. The chain combines TRBV9 with TRBJ2-3; D is possibly TRBD1 or TRBD2 (5 bases each). Trimming stripped 3 bases from V and 3 bases from J, with 17 bases between. CDR3 length equals 16 residues. From germline, CDR1 is SGDLS and CDR2 YYNGEE. CDR3 loop: CASSEDQGVWTDTQYF. The CDR3 DNA reads as TGTGCCAGCAGCGAGGATCAGGGAGTTTGGACAGATACGCAGTATTTT.

Remarks on this clone: One end of the junction fails to match germline, which may point to a read error. V is TRBV18 and J is TRBJ2-7; D is possibly TRBD2 (7 bases). Per germline, CDR1 KGHSH and CDR2 LQKENI. This CDR3 has 14 residues. In nucleotides, the CDR3 is TGTGCCAGCTCACCACTCGGGGGGTCGGACAGCAGTGTATTC. This sequence encodes CASSPLGGSDSSVF.

The V call is TRBV4-3, the J call TRBJ2-7; TRBD2 is a possible D gene (5 bases). V lost 1 base, J lost 3 bases, and 13 bases lay in between. The CDR3 consists of 15 residues. Per the germline V gene, CDR1 is LGHNA and CDR2 is YSLEER. CDR3 DNA: TGCGCCAGCAGCCAAGCCCCCGGGATGAGCTACGAGCAGTACTTC. Protein product: CASSQAPGMSYEQYF.

The chain links TRBV30 to TRBJ2-5; unclear D gene. The V gene's germline CDR1 is GTSNPN and CDR2 SVGIG (reference sequence). The ends were cut back, 4 bases at V and 5 bases at J, with 8 bases in the middle. This CDR3 has 11 residues. CDR3 protein: CAWTQRETQYF. DNA for the CDR3: TGTGCCTGGACCCAGAGGGAGACCCAGTACTTC.

This chain links TRBV28 with TRBJ2-4; 10 bases align to TRBD1. The J segment lost 8 bases and the V segment lost 3 bases, leaving 7 bases of the junction unmatched. CDR1 and CDR2 (germline): MDHEN, SYDVKM. This CDR3 region has 15 residues. The CDR3 region is CASSFGDRGRDIQYF. The CDR3, as DNA: TGTGCCAGCAGTTTTGGGGACAGGGGTAGAGACATTCAGTACTTC.

V and J are TRBV9 and TRBJ2-2; TRBD1 matches 9 bases. This CDR3 is built from 17 residues. Losses at the gene ends were 3 bases for V and 3 bases for J; bases not matched to a gene: 9. Germline loops: CDR1 SGDLS, CDR2 YYNGEE. The CDR3 spells CASSENNRGPDTGELFF. In nucleotides, the CDR3 is TGTGCCAGCAGCGAAAACAACAGGGGGCCGGACACCGGGGAGCTGTTTTTT.

The rearrangement joins TRBV28 to TRBJ2-7; D is unclear. With the DNA end fitting TRBJ2-1 better, the J assignment may be wrong. The CDR3 extends over 16 amino acids. CDR1 and CDR2 from the germline V gene are MDHEN and SYDVKM. The CDR3 DNA reads as TGTGCCAGCAGCCCACTGGCCGCTTCTCAGTTCCATGAGCAGTTCTTC. Its translation: CASSPLAASQFHEQFF.

V and J are TRBV27 and TRBJ1-1; 7 nucleotides line up with TRBD1. The trim removed 2 bases at V and 7 bases at J, leaving 4 bases unmatched. Germline CDR1 and CDR2: MNHEY and SMNVEV (reference sequence). The CDR3 is 13 amino acids. The CDR3 region has the DNA TGTGCCAGCAGTTTAGTACAGGGGCATGAAGCTTTCTTT. It specifies CASSLVQGHEAFF.

This clone was observed a handful of times. The rearrangement uses TRBV11-1 and TRBJ2-5; 10 positions match TRBD1. This CDR3 has 15 amino acids. Germline CDR1 SGHAT, CDR2 FQDESV (reference sequence). Unmatched junction bases numbered 3, after V lost 3 bases and J lost 2 bases. CDR3 in DNA: TGTGCCAGCAGCTTGGGACAGGGGAGTCAAGAGACCCAGTACTTC. Translated, it gives CASSLGQGSQETQYF.

This clone was recorded a few times. The chain recombines TRBV7-2 with TRBJ2-7, with 14 bases fitting TRBD2. CDR1 is SGHTA and CDR2 is FQGNSA in the germline V gene. The ends lost 6 bases at V and 4 bases at J; junction bases unmatched: 17. This CDR3 is built from 19 residues. Here the CDR3 reads CASRQQTGTSGSLGYEQYF. In DNA, the CDR3 is TGTGCCAGCAGACAACAAACCGGGACTAGCGGGAGCTTGGGTTACGAGCAGTACTTC.

This chain uses TRBV7-2 with TRBJ2-7; no reliable D call. This CDR3 has 16 residues. Germline lookup yields CDR1 SGHTA and CDR2 FQGNSA. Trimming stripped 1 base from V and 2 bases from J, with 15 bases between. The CDR3 here is CASSLVARPPPYEQYF. The CDR3 DNA sequence: TGTGCCAGCAGCTTAGTGGCTCGGCCCCCTCCCTACGAGCAGTACTTC.

This clone was detected only a few times. V usage is TRBV6-2 or TRBV6-3 and J usage is TRBJ2-1, with D possibly matching TRBD2 (5 bases). The V end was cut by 4 bases, the J end by 1 base, with 11 bases between. The CDR3 has 15 residues. Germline CDR1 MNHEY, CDR2 SVGEGT. This chain's CDR3 is CASSLDSLSYNEQFF. The DNA of the CDR3 is TGTGCCAGCAGTTTGGACTCGTTGTCCTACAATGAGCAGTTCTTC.

The rearrangement links TRBV10-3 to TRBJ2-7, with D perhaps matching TRBD1 (6 bases). The CDR3 spans 15 residues. The germline V gene has CDR1 ENHRY and CDR2 SYGVKD. The V and J ends lost 0 bases and 3 bases respectively, with 12 bases between them. The CDR3 DNA reads TGTGCCATCAGTGAGTCGTTGGACAGCCTCTACGAGCAGTACTTC. Translation: CAISESLDSLYEQYF.

The J gene is TRBJ2-1, the V gene TRBV6-2 or TRBV6-3; D possibly matches TRBD1 or TRBD2 (5 bases each). Trimming removed 5 bases at V and 7 bases at J, with 15 bases between. This CDR3 has 14 amino acids. Germline values: CDR1 MNHEY, CDR2 SVGEGT. The DNA for the CDR3 is TGTGCCAGCAGTCCCCGGGACGAGCCTAATGAGCAGTTCTTC. As protein: CASSPRDEPNEQFF.

As for this clone: This specimen includes other DNA sequences encoding the same CDR3. This chain joins TRBV19 and TRBJ1-2; D unresolved. The CDR3 is 14 residues long. V lost 6 bases, J lost 1 base, and 12 bases lay in between. Germline V gene data show CDR1 as LNHDA and CDR2 as SQIVND (reference sequence). The CDR3 loop reads CASSSSFINYGYTF. CDR3 sequence (DNA): TGTGCCAGTAGCTCCTCGTTCATTAACTATGGCTACACCTTC.

V usage is TRBV29-1 and J usage is TRBJ1-4; D is uncertain. The CDR3 is 14 amino acids. The V gene's germline CDR1 is SQVTM and CDR2 ANQGSEA. With 0 bases removed from V and 4 bases from J, the gap between germline ends came to 9 bases. CDR3 in DNA: TGCAGCGTTGAAGAGGGCGCCGATAATGAAAAACTGTTTTTT. Its protein product is CSVEEGADNEKLFF.

This chain uses TRBV9 with TRBJ2-3; D remains ambiguous. Trimming cost V 0 bases and J 14 bases, with 19 bases left between them. The CDR3 consists of 14 residues. Germline-derived CDR1 and CDR2 are SGDLS and YYNGEE. CDR3 in amino acids: CASSVGTPPSPSYF. The CDR3 coding sequence is TGTGCCAGCAGCGTAGGGACGCCTCCTTCTCCCTCGTATTTT.